This T cell receptor beta chain was sequenced in a study of shared clonotypes between healthy human individuals. TCRdb's copy holds only in-frame clones and misses some; the assay was immunoSEQ multiplex PCR. The sample records approximately 2,300,000 clones, 85% to 95% being singletons. Study-wide results and limits: In the sorted subsets, rarefaction showed sequencing was incomplete despite large depth. A generally larger estimated richness was seen in naive subsets than in memory subsets. Across a handful of donors, naive CD4 shared roughly 5.2%, naive CD8 3% to 3.5%, memory CD4 roughly 2.4%, memory CD8 about 0.4%.

Germline CDR1 reads MRHNA; CDR2 reads SNTAGT. Trimming removed 4 bases at V and 2 bases at J, with 13 bases between. This CDR3 is built from 15 residues. Memory CD4+ cells were the fraction left after CD45RA+ naive selection. Points on this clone: Its antigen is not identified.

This TCR came from a man aged 18-30 years in good health. Some clones in this sample may be carry-over from other donors' samples. The chain links TRBV6-4 to TRBJ2-3; no clear D gene. Specimen: naive CD4+ T cells from PBMCs. Subset indicated: CD45RA+ positively selected. The DNA of the CDR3 is TGTGCCAGCAGTGCGCGCTTTTCCAACACAGATACGCAGTATTTT. The encoded protein is CASSARFSNTDTQYF.